The T cell receptor (beta chain) under discussion was sequenced for a study of blood T cells in healthy people across ages. Findings and limits, study-wide: Long-lived donors carried more naive CD4+ cells and greater diversity than aged donors.

Trimming removed 4 bases from V and 11 bases from J, with 24 bases in between. There are 16 residues in the CDR3. Per the germline V gene, CDR1 is MNHEY and CDR2 is SVGAGI. Together with a sample-barcoded 5' primer, a J-beta primer mix was included in a second PCR lasting about 7 to 11 cycles. A template-switch adaptor that had 12 random nucleotides put a tag on each cDNA molecule. Each sample provided no less than 2.5 million CDR3-containing paired-end reads. TCRdb recomputed calls from the 5' RACE reads with MiXCR, one row per CDR3 protein. The sample yields 1.4 million or so distinct CDR3 sequences, less than 45% seen once. As to this clonotype: Its antigen is not identified.

Sequencing input: blood. The receptor's source is a woman between 18 and 30 years old in good health. The gene calls are TRBV6-5 and TRBJ2-1, with D perhaps TRBD1 or TRBD2 (5 bases each). The CDR3 sequence is CASSWLVERGEGQQFF. The CDR3 DNA sequence: TGTGCCAGCAGTTGGTTAGTTGAGAGGGGCGAGGGGCAGCAGTTCTTC.